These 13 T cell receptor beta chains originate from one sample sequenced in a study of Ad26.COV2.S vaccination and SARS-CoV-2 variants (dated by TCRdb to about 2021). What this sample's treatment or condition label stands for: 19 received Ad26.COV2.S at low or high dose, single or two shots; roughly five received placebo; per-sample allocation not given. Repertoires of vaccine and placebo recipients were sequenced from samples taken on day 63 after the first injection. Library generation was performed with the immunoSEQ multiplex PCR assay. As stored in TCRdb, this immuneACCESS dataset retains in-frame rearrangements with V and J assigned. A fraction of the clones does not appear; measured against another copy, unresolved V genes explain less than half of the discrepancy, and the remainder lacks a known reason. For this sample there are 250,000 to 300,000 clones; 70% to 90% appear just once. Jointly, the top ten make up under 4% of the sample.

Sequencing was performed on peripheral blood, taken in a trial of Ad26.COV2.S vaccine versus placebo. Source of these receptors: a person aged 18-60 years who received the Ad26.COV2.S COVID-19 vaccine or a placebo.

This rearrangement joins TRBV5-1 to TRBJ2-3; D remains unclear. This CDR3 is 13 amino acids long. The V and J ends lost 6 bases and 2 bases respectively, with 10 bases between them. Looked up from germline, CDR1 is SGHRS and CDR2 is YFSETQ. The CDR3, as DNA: TGCGCCAGCATGCGGACGCCCACAGATACGCAGTATTTT. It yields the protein CASMRTPTDTQYF.

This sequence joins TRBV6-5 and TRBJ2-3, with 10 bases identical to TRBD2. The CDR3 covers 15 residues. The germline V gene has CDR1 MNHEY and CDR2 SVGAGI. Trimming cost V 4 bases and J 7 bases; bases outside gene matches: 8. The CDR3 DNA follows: TGTGCCAGCAGTTCCCCTAGCGGGAGTATGAATACGCAGTATTTT. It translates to CASSSPSGSMNTQYF.

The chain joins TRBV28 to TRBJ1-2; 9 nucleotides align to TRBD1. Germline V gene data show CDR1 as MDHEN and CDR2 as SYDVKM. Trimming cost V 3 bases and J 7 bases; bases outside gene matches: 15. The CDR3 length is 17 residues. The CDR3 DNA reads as TGTGCCAGCAGTTTTTCCGGGACAGGGACCACACGCCGTGGCTACACCTTC. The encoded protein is CASSFSGTGTTRRGYTF.

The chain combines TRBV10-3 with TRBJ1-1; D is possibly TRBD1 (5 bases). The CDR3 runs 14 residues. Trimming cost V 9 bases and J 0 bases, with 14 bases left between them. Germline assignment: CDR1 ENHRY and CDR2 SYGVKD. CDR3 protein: CAIRERGLNTEAFF. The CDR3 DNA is TGTGCCATTAGGGAGAGGGGCCTGAACACTGAAGCTTTCTTT.

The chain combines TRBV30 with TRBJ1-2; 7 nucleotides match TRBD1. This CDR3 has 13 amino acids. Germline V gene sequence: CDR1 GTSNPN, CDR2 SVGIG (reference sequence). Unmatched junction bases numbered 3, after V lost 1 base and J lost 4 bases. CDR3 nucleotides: TGTGCCTGGAGTGCTGGGGACAGCTATGGCTACACCTTC. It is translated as CAWSAGDSYGYTF.

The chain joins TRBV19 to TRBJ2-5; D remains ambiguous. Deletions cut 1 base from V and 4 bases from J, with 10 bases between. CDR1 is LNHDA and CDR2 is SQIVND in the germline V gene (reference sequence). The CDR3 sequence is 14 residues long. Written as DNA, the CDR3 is TGTGCCAGTAGTATAGGAAACAGTATAGAGACCCAGTACTTC. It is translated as CASSIGNSIETQYF.

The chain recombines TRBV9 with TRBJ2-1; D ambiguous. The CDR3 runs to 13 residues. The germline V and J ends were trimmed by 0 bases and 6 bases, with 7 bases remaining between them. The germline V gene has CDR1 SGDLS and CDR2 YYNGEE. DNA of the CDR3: TGTGCCAGCAGCGTAGGTCTTGGCAATGAGCAGTTCTTC. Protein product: CASSVGLGNEQFF.

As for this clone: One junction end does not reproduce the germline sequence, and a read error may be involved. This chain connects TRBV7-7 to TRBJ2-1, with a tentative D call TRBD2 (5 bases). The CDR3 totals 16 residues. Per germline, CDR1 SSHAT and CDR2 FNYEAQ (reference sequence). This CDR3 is CASSLVVGVPNNEQFF. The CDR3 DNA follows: TGTGCTAGCAGCTTAGTAGTGGGAGTACCGAACAATGAGCAGTTCTTC.

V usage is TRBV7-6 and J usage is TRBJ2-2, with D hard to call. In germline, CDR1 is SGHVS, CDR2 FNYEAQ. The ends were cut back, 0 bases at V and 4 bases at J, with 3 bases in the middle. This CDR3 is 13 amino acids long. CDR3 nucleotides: TGTGCCAGCAGCTTAGCCGGCACCGGGGAGCTGTTTTTT. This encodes CASSLAGTGELFF.

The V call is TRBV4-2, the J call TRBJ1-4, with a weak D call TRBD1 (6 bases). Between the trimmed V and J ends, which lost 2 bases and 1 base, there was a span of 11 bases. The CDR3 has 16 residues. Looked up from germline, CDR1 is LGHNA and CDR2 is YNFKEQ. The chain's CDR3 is CASSQTYRVTNEKLFF. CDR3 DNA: TGTGCCAGCAGCCAAACTTACAGGGTAACTAATGAAAAACTGTTTTTT.

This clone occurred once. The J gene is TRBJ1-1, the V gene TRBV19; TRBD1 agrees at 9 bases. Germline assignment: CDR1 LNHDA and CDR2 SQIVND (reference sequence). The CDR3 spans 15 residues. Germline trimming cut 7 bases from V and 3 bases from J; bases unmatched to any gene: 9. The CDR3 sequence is CASTRNRGRDTEAFF. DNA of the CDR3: TGTGCCAGTACCCGGAACAGGGGGCGGGACACTGAAGCTTTCTTT.

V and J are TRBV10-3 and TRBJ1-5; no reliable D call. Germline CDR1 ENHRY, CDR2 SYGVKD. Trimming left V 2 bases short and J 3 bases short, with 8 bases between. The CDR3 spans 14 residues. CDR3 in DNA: TGTGCCATCAGTGAGAGGGCAGACAATCAGCCCCAGCATTTT. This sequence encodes CAISERADNQPQHF.

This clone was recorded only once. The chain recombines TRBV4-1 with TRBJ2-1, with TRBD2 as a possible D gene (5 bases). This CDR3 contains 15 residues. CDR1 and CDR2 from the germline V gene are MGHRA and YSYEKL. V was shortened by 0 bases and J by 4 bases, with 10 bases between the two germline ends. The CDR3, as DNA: TGCGCCAGCAGCCAAGATGAAACGGGATACAATGAGCAGTTCTTC. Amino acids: CASSQDETGYNEQFF.